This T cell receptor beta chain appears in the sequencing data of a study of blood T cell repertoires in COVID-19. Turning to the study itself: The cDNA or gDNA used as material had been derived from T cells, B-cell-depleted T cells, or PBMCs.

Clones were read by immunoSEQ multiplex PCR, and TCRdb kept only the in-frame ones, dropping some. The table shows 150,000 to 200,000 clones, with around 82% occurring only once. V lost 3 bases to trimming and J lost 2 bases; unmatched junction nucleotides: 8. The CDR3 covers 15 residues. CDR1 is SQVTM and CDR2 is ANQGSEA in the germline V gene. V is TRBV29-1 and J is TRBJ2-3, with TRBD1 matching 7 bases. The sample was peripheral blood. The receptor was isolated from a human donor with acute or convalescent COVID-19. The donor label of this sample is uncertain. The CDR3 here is CSVERDRVNTDTQYF. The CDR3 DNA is TGCAGCGTTGAGAGGGACAGAGTTAACACAGATACGCAGTATTTT.